The present T cell receptor beta chain was sequenced within a study of OX40 agonist ivuxolimab in advanced cancers. The sample holds one count of this clone. As yet, its antigen is unknown. Unmatched junction bases numbered 12, after V lost 4 bases and J lost 4 bases. This CDR3 contains 17 residues. The germline gives CDR1 SGHTA, CDR2 FQGNSA. Sequencing was performed with immunoSEQ multiplex PCR; in TCRdb, only in-frame clones are kept and a portion is missing. The sample shows about 62,000 clones, 70% to 80% of them seen only once. Study results and limitations: CD4+ and CD8+ T cells in blood underwent clonal expansion by week 6 at 0.1 to 3.0 mg/kg.

Here the sequenced sample was CD4+ or CD8+ T cells sorted from blood, taken in a trial of the OX40 agonist ivuxolimab. The origin of this receptor is an adult with an advanced solid tumor such as melanoma, head and neck, liver or kidney cancer. The rearrangement joins TRBV7-2 to TRBJ2-4; TRBD1 matches at 8 bases. DNA for the CDR3: TGTGCCAGCAGCTGGGACCCTAGGACAGGGATTAAAAACATTCAGTACTTC. Translated, it gives CASSWDPRTGIKNIQYF.